Sequencing of this TCR beta chain was carried out in a study of shared clonotypes between healthy human individuals. Germline-derived CDR1 and CDR2 are MNHNS and SASEGT. This CDR3 region has 18 residues. Trimming shortened V by 1 base and J by 0 bases, and 16 bases separated the two germline ends. Naivety among CD8 cells was defined by CD45RO negativity and positive CCR7 selection, thereby excluding terminally differentiated effector memory CD45RA+ cells. The table came from immunoSEQ multiplex PCR; TCRdb's copy has only in-frame clones and leaves some out. This sample has about 590,000 clones; around 95% occur once, and the top ten carry roughly 0.1%.

Source material: naive CD8+ T cells sorted from blood. This receptor was identified in a woman aged 25 to 39 in good health. The chain recombines TRBV6-1 with TRBJ2-1; D uncertain. The CDR3 spells CASSEVVVGVYSYNEQFF. In DNA, the CDR3 is TGTGCCAGCAGTGAAGTAGTTGTAGGAGTATACTCCTACAATGAGCAGTTCTTC.